This T cell receptor (beta chain) was captured in a study of shared clonotypes between healthy human individuals. This CDR3 spans 16 amino acids. This clone occurred a few times. Its antigen is not identified. The study, taken as a whole, reports: Larger estimated richness was generally seen in naive subsets than in memory subsets. Investigators expected sequencing depth to affect clonotype sharing among donors.

For each subset, genomic DNA was distributed in equal portions over several immunoSEQ plates. TCRdb's copy holds only in-frame clones and misses some; the assay was immunoSEQ multiplex PCR. The table lists some 1,100,000 clones, approximately 80% of them singletons. The donors were adults (healthy and HIV-negative) with no recent acute infections or vaccinations. The specimen was memory CD4+ T cells from PBMCs. Subset given: CD45RA-negative fraction. This sequence was found in a man between 18 and 35 years old in good health. Some clones in this sample may be carry-over from other donors' samples. The rearrangement joins TRBV21-1 to TRBJ2-1. TRBV21-1 is given as a pseudogene. The CDR3 protein is CASSRYGVGPYNEQFF. Here the CDR3 DNA reads TGTGCCAGCAGCCGATATGGCGTGGGACCTTACAATGAGCAGTTCTTC.